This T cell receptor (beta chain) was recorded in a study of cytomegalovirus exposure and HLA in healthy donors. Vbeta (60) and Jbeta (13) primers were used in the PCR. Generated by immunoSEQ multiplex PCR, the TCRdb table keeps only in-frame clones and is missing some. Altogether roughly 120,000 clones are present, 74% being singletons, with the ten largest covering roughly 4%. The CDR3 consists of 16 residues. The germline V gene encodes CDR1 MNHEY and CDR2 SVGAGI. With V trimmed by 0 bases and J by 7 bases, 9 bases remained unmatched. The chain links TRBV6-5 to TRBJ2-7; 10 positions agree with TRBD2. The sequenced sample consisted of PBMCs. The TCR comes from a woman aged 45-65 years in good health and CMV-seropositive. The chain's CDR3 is CASSYSGSGGDVEQYF. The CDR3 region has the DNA TGTGCCAGCAGTTACTCGGGAAGCGGGGGGGACGTTGAGCAGTACTTC.